These T cell receptor beta chains were read from a single sample in a study of identical twins. MiXCR, run by TCRdb on the 5' RACE reads, gives a single entry per CDR3 protein. This table has about 330,000 distinct CDR3 sequences, roughly an eighth appearing once. The data also belong to a second study, concerning yellow fever vaccine responses in identical twins.

The sequenced sample consisted of CD8+ T cells sorted from blood. Source of these receptors: a woman younger than 30 in good health. CDR3s include the opening cysteine and the closing phenylalanine or tryptophan.

TRBV5-1	TRBJ2-1	CASTKGATSGGSYNEQFF
TRBV9	TRBJ1-1	CASSVATEAFF
TRBV29-1	TRBJ2-7	CSVEAAGGYEQYF
TRBV2	TRBJ2-2	CASSEWTGDGELFF
TRBV7-9	TRBJ2-5	CASSLQVEETQYF
TRBV5-1	TRBJ2-3	CASSPRGSSDTQYF
TRBV4-1	TRBJ2-5	CASSPLIWTGVQETQYF
TRBV4-1	TRBJ2-3	CASSPKKAEGQYF
TRBV7-9	TRBJ2-1	CASRGNDYNEQFF
TRBV5-1	TRBJ1-1	CASSRTPNTEAFF
TRBV12-3/TRBV12-4	TRBJ2-5	CASSLITFQETQYF
TRBV6-1	TRBJ1-5	CASSLRDGGGQPQHF
TRBV4-1	TRBJ1-4	CASSQEDRIKEKLFF
TRBV7-2	TRBJ1-2	CASSLIGSGYGYTF